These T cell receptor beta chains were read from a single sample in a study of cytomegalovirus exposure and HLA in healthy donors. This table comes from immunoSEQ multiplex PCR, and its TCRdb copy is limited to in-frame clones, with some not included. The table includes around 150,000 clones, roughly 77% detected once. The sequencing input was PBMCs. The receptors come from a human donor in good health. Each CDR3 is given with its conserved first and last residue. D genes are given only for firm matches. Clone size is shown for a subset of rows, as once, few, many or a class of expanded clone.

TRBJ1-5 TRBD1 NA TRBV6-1 CASRPGTGTNQPQHF TGTGCCAGCAGGCCCGGGACAGGTACTAATCAGCCCCAGCATTTT
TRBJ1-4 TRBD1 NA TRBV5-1 CASSKKAGQGLEKLFF TGCGCCAGCAGCAAAAAAGCCGGACAGGGACTTGAAAAACTGTTTTTT
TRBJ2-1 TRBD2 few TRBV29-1 CSAHGGGSRNEQFF TGCAGCGCCCACGGCGGGGGTAGCCGCAATGAGCAGTTCTTC
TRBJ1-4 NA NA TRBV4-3 CASSQGHREAEKLFF TGCGCCAGCAGCCAAGGTCACAGGGAAGCTGAAAAACTGTTTTTT
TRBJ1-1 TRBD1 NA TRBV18 CASSGRDREREAFF TGTGCCAGCTCTGGGCGGGACAGGGAACGTGAAGCTTTCTTT
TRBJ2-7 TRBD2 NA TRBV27 CASSLSLAGDEQYF TGTGCCAGCAGTTTATCCCTAGCGGGAGACGAGCAGTACTTC
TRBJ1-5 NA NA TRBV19 CASTQGRDQPQHF TGTGCCAGTACACAGGGAAGGGACCAGCCCCAGCATTTT
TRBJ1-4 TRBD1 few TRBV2 CASKSGGNEKLFF TGTGCCAGCAAATCAGGGGGCAATGAAAAACTGTTTTTT
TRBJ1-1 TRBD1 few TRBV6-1 CASSVRTGGPEAFF TGTGCCAGCAGTGTCAGGACAGGGGGACCTGAAGCTTTCTTT
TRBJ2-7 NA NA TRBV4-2 CASSQELLVITYEQYF TGTGCCAGCAGCCAAGAACTACTAGTGATAACCTACGAGCAGTACTTC
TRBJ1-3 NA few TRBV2 CASTTGSGNTIYF TGTGCCAGCACAACAGGGTCTGGAAACACCATATATTTT
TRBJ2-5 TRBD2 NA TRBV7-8 CASKAGALPQETQYF TGTGCCAGCAAAGCGGGAGCGCTCCCCCAAGAGACCCAGTACTTC
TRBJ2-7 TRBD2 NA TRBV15 CATSERGIYEQYF TGTGCCACCAGTGAGCGGGGGATCTACGAGCAGTACTTC
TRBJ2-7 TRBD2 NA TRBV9 CASSVASGGYEQYF TGTGCCAGCAGCGTAGCCTCCGGGGGGTACGAGCAGTACTTC
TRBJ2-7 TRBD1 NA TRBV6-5 CASKVLGQGIEQYF TGTGCCAGCAAAGTACTGGGACAGGGAATCGAGCAGTACTTC
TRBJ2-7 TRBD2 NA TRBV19 CASSGRAGYEQYF TGTGCCAGTAGCGGGAGGGCCGGTTACGAGCAGTACTTC
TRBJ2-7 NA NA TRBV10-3 CAISEGGFYEQYF TGTGCCATCAGTGAAGGAGGATTCTACGAGCAGTACTTC
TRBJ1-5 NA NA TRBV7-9 CASSFGGSRGQPQHF TGTGCCAGCAGCTTTGGGGGGTCAAGGGGCCAGCCCCAGCATTTT
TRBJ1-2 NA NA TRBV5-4 CASSLAMGAGVTSNYGYTF TGTGCCAGCAGCTTGGCAATGGGGGCAGGGGTCACCTCGAACTATGGCTACACCTTC
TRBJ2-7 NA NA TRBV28 CASSLTGDRYEQYF TGTGCCAGCAGTTTAACCGGGGATCGATACGAGCAGTACTTC
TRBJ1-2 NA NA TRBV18 CASSPESRGRGYTF TGTGCCAGCTCACCGGAAAGCAGGGGACGGGGCTACACCTTC
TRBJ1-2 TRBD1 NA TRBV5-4 CASRSGGPVYGYTF TGTGCCAGCCGTTCAGGGGGCCCTGTCTATGGCTACACCTTC
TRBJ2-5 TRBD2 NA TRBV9 CASSVTSRTSGSQETQYF TGTGCCAGCAGCGTAACGTCCCGGACTAGCGGGAGCCAAGAGACCCAGTACTTC
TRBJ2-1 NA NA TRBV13 CASRIRVGSYNEQFF TGTGCCAGCAGGATTCGGGTGGGCTCCTACAATGAGCAGTTCTTC
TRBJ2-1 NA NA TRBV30 CAWARGSNEQFF TGTGCCTGGGCACGGGGGAGCAATGAGCAGTTCTTC
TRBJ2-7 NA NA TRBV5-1 CASSLFIGQRYEQYF TGCGCCAGCAGCTTGTTTATAGGACAGCGCTACGAGCAGTACTTC
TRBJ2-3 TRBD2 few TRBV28 CASTIAGAGTQYF TGTGCCAGCACTATAGCGGGAGCTGGTACGCAGTATTTT
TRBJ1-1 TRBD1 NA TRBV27 CASSLFTGDTEAFF TGTGCCAGCAGTTTATTCACAGGGGACACTGAAGCTTTCTTT
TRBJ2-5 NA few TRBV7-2 CASSLLAGQETQYF TGTGCCAGCAGCTTACTTGCCGGCCAAGAGACCCAGTACTTC
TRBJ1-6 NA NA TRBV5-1 CASKAGITDSPLHF TGCGCCAGCAAGGCCGGGATCACCGATTCACCCCTCCACTTT
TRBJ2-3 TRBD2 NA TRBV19 CASSMGRGRARTDTQYF TGTGCCAGTAGTATGGGTAGAGGGAGGGCTCGGACAGATACGCAGTATTTT